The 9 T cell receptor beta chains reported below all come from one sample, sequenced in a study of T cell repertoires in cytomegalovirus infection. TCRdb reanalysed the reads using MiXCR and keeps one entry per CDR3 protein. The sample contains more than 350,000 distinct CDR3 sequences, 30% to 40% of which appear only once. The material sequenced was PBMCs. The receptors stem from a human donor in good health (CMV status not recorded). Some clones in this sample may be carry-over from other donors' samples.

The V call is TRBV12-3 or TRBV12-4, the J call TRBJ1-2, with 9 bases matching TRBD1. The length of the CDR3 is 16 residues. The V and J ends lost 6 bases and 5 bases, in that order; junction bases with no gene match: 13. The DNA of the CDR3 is TGTGCCAGCAGGGGATCCGGGACAGGGAGCGGTTATGGCTACACCTTC. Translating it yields CASRGSGTGSGYGYTF.

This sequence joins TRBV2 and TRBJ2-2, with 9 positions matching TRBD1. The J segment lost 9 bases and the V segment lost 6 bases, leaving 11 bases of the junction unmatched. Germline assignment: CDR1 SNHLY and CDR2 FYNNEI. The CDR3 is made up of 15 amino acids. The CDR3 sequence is CASSIGQGSPRELFF. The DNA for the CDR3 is TGTGCCAGCAGCATCGGACAGGGGTCCCCCCGGGAGCTGTTTTTT.

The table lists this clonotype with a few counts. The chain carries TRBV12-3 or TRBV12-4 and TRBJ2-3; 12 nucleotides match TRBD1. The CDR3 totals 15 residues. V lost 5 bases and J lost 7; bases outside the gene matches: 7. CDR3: CASSGSGTGGHTQYF. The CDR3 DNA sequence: TGTGCCAGCAGTGGGTCGGGGACAGGGGGCCATACGCAGTATTTT.

CDR3 residues: CASSFTEHSGYNEQFF. CDR3 sequence (DNA): TGTGCCAGCAGCTTTACAGAGCATTCAGGTTACAATGAGCAGTTCTTC. The V call is TRBV7-9, the J call TRBJ2-1; D not certain. The V and J ends lost 3 bases and 4 bases respectively, with 16 bases between them. This CDR3 is built from 16 residues. Germline V gene sequence: CDR1 SEHNR, CDR2 FQNEAQ (reference sequence).

The chain's CDR3 is CASSEAAGGPGELFF. CDR3 sequence (DNA): TGTGCCAGCAGTGAAGCAGCGGGGGGGCCCGGGGAGCTGTTTTTT. V gene TRBV6-1 combines with J gene TRBJ2-2; 10 positions agree with TRBD2. This CDR3 spans 15 amino acids. CDR1 and CDR2 from the germline V gene are MNHNS and SASEGT. V was pared by 0 bases and J by 6 bases, with 1 base of the junction left unmatched.

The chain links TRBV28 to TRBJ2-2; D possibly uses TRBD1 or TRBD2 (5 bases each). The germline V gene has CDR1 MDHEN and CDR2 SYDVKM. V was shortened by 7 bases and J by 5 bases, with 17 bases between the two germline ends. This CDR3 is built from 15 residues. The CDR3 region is CASTQGGAGTGELFF. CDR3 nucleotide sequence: TGTGCCAGCACCCAAGGTGGGGCGGGTACCGGGGAGCTGTTTTTT.

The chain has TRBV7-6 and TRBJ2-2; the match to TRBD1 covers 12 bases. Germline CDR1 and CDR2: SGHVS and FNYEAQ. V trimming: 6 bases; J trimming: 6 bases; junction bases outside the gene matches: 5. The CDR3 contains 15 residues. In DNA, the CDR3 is TGTGCCAGCAGAGAGGGACAGGGGGCCGCCGGGGAGCTGTTTTTT. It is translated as CASREGQGAAGELFF.

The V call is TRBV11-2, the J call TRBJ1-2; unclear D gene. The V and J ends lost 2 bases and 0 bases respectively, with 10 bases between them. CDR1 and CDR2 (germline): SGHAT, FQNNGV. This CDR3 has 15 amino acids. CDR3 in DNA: TGTGCCAGCAGCTTATATGGAGGTTCTAACTATGGCTACACCTTC. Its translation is CASSLYGGSNYGYTF.

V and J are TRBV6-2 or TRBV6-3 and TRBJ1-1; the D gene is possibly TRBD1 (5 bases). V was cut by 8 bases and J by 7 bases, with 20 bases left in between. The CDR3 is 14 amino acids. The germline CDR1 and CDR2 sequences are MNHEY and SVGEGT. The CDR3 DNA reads TGTGCCAGCCAAACCTCAGGGAGCGTCGGTGAAGCTTTCTTT. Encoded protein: CASQTSGSVGEAFF.